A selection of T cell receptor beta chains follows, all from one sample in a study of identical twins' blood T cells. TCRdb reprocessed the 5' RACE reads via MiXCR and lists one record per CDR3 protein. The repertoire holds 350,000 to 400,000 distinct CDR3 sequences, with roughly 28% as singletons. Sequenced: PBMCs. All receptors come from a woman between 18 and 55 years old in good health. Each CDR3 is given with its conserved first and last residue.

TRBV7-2 CASSRDEISTEAFF
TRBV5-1 CASSLLAGQTYEQYF
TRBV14 CASSQTGTGIFGELFF
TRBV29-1 CSVTGGRGYTF
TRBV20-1 CSASPGTDTDTQYF
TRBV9 CASSVGQANSPLHF
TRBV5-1 CASSLGLVIEQFF
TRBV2 CASSLQNQPQHF
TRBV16 CASSQSTVSGAFF
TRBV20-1 CSARGQVQTEAFF
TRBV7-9 CASSSWTSGAFF
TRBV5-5 CASSLVGQSNYGYTF
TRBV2 CASGDQETQYF